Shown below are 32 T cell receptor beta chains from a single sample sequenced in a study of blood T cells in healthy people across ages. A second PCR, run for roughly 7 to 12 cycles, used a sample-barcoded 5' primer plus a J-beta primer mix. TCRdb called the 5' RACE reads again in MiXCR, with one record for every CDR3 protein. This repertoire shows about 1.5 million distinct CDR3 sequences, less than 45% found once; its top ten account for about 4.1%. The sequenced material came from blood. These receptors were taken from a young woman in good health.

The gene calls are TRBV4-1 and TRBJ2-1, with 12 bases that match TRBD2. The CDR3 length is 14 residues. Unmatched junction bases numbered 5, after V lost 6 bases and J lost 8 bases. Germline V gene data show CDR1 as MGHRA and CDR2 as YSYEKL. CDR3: CASRLAGGSYEQFF. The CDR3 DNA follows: TGCGCCAGCAGGCTAGCGGGAGGGTCGTATGAGCAGTTCTTC.

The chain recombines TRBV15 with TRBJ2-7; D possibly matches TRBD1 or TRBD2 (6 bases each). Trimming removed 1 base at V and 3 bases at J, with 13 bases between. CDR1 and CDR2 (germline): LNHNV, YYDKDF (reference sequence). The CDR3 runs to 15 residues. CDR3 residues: CATSRGGGGSYEQYF. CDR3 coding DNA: TGTGCCACCAGCAGAGGAGGGGGAGGTAGCTACGAGCAGTACTTC.

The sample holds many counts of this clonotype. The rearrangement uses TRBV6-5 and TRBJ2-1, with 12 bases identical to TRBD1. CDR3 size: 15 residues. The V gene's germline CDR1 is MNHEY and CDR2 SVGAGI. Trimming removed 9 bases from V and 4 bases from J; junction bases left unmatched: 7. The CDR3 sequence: CASKRGQGAYNEQFF. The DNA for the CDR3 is TGTGCCAGTAAACGGGGACAGGGGGCTTACAATGAGCAGTTCTTC.

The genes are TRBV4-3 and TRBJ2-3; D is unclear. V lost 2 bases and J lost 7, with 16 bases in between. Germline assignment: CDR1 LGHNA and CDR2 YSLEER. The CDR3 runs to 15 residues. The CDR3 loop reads CASSQIRAFGYTQYF. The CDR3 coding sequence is TGCGCCAGCAGCCAAATTCGCGCGTTTGGGTATACGCAGTATTTT.

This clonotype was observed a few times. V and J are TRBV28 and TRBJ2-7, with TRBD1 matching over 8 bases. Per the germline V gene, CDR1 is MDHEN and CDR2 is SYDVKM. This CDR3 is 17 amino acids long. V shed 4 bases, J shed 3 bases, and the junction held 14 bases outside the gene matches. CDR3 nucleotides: TGTGCCAGCAGTTCCGTTGTTGCGACAGGGGTTGGCTACGAGCAGTACTTC. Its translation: CASSSVVATGVGYEQYF.

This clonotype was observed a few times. CDR3 sequence: CASSSPGTGSEQYF. The DNA of the CDR3 is TGTGCCAGCAGCTCCCCCGGGACAGGGAGTGAGCAGTACTTC. The V and J genes are TRBV12-3 or TRBV12-4 and TRBJ2-5; 9 bases line up with TRBD1. The CDR3 contains 14 residues. Losses at the gene ends were 6 bases for V and 11 bases for J; bases not matched to a gene: 13.

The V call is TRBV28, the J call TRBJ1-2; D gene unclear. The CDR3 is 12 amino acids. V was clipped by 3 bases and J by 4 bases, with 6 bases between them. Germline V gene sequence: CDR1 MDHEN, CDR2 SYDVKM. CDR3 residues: CASSFALYGYTF. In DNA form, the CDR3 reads TGTGCCAGCAGTTTTGCTCTCTATGGCTACACCTTC.

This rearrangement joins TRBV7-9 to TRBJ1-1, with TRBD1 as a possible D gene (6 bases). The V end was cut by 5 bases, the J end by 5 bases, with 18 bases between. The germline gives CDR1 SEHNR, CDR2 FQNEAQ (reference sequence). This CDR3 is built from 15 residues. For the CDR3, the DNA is TGTGCCAGCAGCCTACCCACAGGGCGTAAGACTGAAGCTTTCTTT. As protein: CASSLPTGRKTEAFF.

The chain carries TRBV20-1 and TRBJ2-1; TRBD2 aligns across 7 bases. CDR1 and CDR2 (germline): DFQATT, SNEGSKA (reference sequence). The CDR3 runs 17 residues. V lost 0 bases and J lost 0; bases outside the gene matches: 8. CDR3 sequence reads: CSARDLSAGFSYNEQFF. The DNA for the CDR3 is TGCAGTGCTAGAGATCTCTCAGCGGGGTTCTCCTACAATGAGCAGTTCTTC.

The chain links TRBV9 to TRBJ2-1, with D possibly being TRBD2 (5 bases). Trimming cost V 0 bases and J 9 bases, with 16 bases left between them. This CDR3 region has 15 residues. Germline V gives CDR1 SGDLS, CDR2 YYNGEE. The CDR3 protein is CASSVVGAIRGEQFF. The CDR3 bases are TGTGCCAGCAGCGTAGTGGGAGCAATAAGAGGTGAGCAGTTCTTC.

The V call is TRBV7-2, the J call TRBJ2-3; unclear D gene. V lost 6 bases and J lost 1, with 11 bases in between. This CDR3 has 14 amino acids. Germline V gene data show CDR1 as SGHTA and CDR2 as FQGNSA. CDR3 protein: CASSSRSGTDTQYF. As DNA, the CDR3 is TGTGCCAGCAGTTCCCGTAGTGGCACAGATACGCAGTATTTT.

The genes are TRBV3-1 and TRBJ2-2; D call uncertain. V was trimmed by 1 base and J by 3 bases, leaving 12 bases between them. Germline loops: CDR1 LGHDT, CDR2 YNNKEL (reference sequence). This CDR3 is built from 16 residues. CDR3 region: CASSQAPLPYTGELFF. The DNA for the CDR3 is TGTGCCAGCAGCCAAGCTCCACTACCTTACACCGGGGAGCTGTTTTTT.

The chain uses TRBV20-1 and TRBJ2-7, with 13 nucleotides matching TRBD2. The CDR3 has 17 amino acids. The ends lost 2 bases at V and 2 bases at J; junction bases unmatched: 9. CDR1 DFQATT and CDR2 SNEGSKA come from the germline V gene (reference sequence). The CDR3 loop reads CSARYPGTSGVPYEQYF. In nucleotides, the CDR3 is TGCAGTGCTAGATACCCCGGGACTAGCGGGGTTCCCTACGAGCAGTACTTC.

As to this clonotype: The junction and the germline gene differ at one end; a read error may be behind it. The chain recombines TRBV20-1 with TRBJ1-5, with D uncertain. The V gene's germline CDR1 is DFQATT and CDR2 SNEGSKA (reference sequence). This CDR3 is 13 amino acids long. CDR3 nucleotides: TGCAGTGCTAGTTTGGGGATTCATCAACCCCAGCATTTT. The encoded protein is CSASLGIHQPQHF.

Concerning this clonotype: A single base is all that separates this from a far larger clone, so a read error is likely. The CDR3 loop reads CASSFGQNYRYTF. The CDR3 coding sequence is TGTGCCAGCAGTTTCGGACAGAACTATCGCTACACCTTC. V is TRBV12-3 or TRBV12-4 and J is TRBJ1-2; the D gene is possibly TRBD1 (6 bases). The CDR3 covers 13 residues.

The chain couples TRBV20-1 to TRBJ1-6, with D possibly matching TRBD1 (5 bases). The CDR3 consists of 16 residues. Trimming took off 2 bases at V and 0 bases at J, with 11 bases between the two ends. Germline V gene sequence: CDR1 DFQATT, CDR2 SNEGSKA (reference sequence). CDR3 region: CSARLGASSYNSPLHF. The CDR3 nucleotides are TGCAGTGCTAGACTCGGGGCAAGCTCCTATAATTCACCCCTCCACTTT.

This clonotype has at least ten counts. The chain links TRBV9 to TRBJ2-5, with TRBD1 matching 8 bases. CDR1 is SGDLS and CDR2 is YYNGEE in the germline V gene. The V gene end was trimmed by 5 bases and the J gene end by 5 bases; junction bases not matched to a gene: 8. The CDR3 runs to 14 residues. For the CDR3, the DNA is TGTGCCAGCAGTCGAGCAGGGGGCTTGGAGACCCAGTACTTC. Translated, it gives CASSRAGGLETQYF. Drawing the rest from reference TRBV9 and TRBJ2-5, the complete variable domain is DSGVTQTPKHLITATGQRVTLRCSPRSGDLSVYWYQQSLDQGLQFLIQYYNGEERAKGNILERFSAQQFPDLHSELNLSSLELGDSALYFCASSRAGGLETQYFGPGTRLLVL.

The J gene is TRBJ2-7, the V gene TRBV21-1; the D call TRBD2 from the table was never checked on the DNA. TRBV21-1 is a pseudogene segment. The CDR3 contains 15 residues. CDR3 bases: TGTGCCAGCAGCGCCGGGACTAGCGAAAACTACGAGCAGTACTTC. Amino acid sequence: CASSAGTSENYEQYF.

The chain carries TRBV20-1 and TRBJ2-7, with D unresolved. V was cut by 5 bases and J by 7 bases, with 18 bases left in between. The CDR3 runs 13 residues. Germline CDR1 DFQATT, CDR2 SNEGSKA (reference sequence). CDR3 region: CSAVLTTYNEQYF. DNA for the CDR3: TGCAGTGCTGTATTGACCACCTACAATGAGCAGTACTTC.

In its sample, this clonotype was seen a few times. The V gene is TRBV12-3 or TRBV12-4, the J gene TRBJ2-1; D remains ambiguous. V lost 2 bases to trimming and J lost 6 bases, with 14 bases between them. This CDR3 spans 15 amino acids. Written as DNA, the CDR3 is TGTGCCAGCAGTTTACCGGTTGGGGTAGGCAATGAGCAGTTCTTC. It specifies CASSLPVGVGNEQFF.

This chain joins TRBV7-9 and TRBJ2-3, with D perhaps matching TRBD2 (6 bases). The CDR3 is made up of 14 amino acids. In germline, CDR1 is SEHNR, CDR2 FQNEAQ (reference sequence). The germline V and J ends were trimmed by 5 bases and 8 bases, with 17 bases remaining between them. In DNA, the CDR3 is TGTGCCAGCAGCGCTTTCAGGGACTTTGGTACGCAGTATTTT. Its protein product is CASSAFRDFGTQYF.

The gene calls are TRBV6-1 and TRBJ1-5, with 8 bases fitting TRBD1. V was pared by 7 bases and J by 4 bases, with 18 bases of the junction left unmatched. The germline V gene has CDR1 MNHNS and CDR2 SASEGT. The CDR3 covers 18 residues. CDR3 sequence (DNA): TGTGCCAGCACCTCAGACAGGGGTCGAAATAGATGGAATCAGCCCCAGCATTTT. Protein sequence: CASTSDRGRNRWNQPQHF.

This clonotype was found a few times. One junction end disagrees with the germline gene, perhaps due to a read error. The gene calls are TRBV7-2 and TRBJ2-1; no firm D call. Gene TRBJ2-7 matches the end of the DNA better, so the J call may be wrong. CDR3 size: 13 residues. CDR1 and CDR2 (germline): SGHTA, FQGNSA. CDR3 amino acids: CASSLDLRNEQYF. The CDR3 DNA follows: TGTGCCAGCAGTTTAGATCTTCGCAATGAGCAGTACTTC.

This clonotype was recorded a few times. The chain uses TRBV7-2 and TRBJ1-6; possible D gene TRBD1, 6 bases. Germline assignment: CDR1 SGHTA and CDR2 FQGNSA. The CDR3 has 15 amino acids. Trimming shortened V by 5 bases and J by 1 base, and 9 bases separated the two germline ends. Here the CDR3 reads CASSGGASYNSPLHF. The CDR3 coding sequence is TGTGCCAGCAGCGGGGGGGCTTCCTATAATTCACCCCTCCACTTT.

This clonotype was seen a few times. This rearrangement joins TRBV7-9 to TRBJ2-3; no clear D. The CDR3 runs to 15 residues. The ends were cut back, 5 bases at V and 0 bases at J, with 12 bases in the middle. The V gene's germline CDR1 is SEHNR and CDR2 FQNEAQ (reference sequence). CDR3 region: CASSPMSTSTDTQYF. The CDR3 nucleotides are TGTGCCAGCAGCCCAATGTCGACTAGCACAGATACGCAGTATTTT. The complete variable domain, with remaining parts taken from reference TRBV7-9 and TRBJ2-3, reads DTGVSQNPRHKITKRGQNVTFRCDPISEHNRLYWYRQTLGQGPEFLTYFQNEAQLEKSRLLSDRFSAERPKGSFSTLEIQRTEQGDSAMYLCASSPMSTSTDTQYFGPGTRLTVL.

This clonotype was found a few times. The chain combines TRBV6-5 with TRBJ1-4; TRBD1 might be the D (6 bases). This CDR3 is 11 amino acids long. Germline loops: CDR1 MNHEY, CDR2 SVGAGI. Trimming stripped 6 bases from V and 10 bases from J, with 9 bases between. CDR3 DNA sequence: TGTGCCAGCAGACAGGGTGCAAAACTGTTTTTT. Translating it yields CASRQGAKLFF.

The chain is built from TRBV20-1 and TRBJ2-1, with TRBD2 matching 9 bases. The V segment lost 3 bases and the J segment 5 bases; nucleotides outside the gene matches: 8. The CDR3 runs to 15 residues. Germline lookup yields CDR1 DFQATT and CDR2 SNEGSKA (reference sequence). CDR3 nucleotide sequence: TGCAGTGCTAGGGCTAGCGGGGTCATCGACAATGAGCAGTTCTTC. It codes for CSARASGVIDNEQFF.

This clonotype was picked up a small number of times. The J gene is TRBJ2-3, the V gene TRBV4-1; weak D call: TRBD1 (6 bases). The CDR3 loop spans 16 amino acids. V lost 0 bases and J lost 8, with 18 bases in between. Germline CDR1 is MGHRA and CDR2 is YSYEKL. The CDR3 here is CASSQDWAGAASTQYF. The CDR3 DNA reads TGCGCCAGCAGCCAAGATTGGGCAGGGGCGGCTTCTACGCAGTATTTT.

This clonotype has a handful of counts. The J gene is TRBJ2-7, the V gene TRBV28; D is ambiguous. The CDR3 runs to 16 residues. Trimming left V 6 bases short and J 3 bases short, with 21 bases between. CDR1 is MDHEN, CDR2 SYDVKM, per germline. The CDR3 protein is CASSKSTGSAIYEQYF. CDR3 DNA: TGTGCCAGCAGCAAATCGACCGGGTCCGCCATCTACGAGCAGTACTTC. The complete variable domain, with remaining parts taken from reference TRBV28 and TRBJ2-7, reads DVKVTQSSRYLVKRTGEKVFLECVQDMDHENMFWYRQDPGLGLRLIYFSYDVKMKEKGDIPEGYSVSREKKERFSLILESASTNQTSMYLCASSKSTGSAIYEQYFGPGTRLTVT.

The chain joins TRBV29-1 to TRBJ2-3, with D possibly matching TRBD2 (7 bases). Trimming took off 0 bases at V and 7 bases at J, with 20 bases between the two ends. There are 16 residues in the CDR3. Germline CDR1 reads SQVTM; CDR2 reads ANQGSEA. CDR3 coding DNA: TGCAGCGTTGAAGAATATGTGGGGGGGCCTCGAAATACGCAGTATTTT. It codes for CSVEEYVGGPRNTQYF.

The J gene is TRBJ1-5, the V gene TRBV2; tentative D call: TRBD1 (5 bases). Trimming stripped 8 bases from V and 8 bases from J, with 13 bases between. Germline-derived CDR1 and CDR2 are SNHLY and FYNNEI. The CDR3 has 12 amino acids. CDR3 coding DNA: TGTGCCAGCGGTAGGGCAGGGAAGCCCCAGCATTTT. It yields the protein CASGRAGKPQHF.

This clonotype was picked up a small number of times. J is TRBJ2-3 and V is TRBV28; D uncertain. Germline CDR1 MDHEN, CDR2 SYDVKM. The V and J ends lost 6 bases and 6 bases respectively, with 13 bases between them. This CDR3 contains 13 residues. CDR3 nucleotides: TGTGCCAGCAGCGAAAGTTCTACCGATACGCAGTATTTT. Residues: CASSESSTDTQYF.